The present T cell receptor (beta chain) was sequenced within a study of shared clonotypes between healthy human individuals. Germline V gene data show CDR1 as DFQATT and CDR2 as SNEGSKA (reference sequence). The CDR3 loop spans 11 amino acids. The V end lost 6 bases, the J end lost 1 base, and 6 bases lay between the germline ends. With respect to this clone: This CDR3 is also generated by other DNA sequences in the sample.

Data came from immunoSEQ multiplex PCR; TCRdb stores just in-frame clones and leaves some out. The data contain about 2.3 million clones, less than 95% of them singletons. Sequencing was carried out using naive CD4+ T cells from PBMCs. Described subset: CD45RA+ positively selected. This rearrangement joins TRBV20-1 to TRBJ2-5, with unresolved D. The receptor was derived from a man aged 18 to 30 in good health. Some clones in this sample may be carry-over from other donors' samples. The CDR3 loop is CSAGVQETQYF. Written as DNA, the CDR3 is TGCAGTGCAGGCGTCCAAGAGACCCAGTACTTC.